These 21 T cell receptor beta chains came from one sample sequenced in a study of blood T cell repertoires in COVID-19. TCRdb keeps only in-frame clones here, not all; method: immunoSEQ multiplex PCR. Of 200,000 to 250,000 clones in the sample, about 80% were seen once. What was sequenced was peripheral blood. These receptors were obtained from a woman in her 30s who had recovered from COVID-19.

This chain uses TRBV11-2 with TRBJ2-1, with TRBD2 identical over 14 bases. Germline lookup yields CDR1 SGHAT and CDR2 FQNNGV. The CDR3 runs to 17 residues. V lost 3 bases, J lost 7 bases, and 8 bases stayed unmatched. This chain's CDR3 is CASSFWGTSGSWNEQFF. As DNA, the CDR3 is TGTGCCAGCAGCTTCTGGGGGACTAGCGGGAGTTGGAATGAGCAGTTCTTC.

The chain joins TRBV6-5 to TRBJ1-1, with a weak D call TRBD1 (6 bases). This CDR3 has 13 residues. V lost 6 bases and J lost 5, with 13 bases in between. Germline CDR1 and CDR2: MNHEY and SVGAGI. The CDR3 DNA is TGTGCCAGCAGAACAGGGTTGGGAACTGAAGCTTTCTTT. Translated: CASRTGLGTEAFF.

This clone was counted a single time. The V gene is TRBV4-2, the J gene TRBJ2-4; 10 bases are shared with TRBD2. Trimming removed 4 bases from V and 3 bases from J; junction bases left unmatched: 18. Germline CDR1 and CDR2: LGHNA and YNFKEQ. The length of the CDR3 is 20 residues. CDR3 nucleotide sequence: TGTGCCAGCAGCCGGGGGACCGGGACTAGCGATGTTGGAGGCAAAAACATTCAGTACTTC. Residues: CASSRGTGTSDVGGKNIQYF.

This chain uses TRBV7-9 with TRBJ1-1, with D possibly matching TRBD1 (5 bases). The CDR3 has 16 residues. Germline-derived CDR1 and CDR2 are SEHNR and FQNEAQ (reference sequence). V gave up 4 bases and J gave up 3 bases, with 18 bases separating them. This CDR3 reads CASSSGKGVKDTEAFF. The CDR3 coding sequence is TGTGCCAGCAGCTCGGGTAAAGGGGTGAAGGACACTGAAGCTTTCTTT.

The CDR3 sequence: CASSLDRSGTQYF. The DNA of the CDR3 is TGTGCCAGCAGCTTAGACCGCTCGGGTACGCAGTATTTT. The gene calls are TRBV7-7 and TRBJ2-3; D is unclear. The length of the CDR3 is 13 residues. Germline assignment: CDR1 SSHAT and CDR2 FNYEAQ (reference sequence). V lost 1 base, J lost 8 bases, and 10 bases lay in between.

V is TRBV28 and J is TRBJ2-2, with D unresolved. CDR1 and CDR2 (germline): MDHEN, SYDVKM. V shed 10 bases and J shed 3 bases, with 18 bases lying between them. The CDR3 loop spans 15 amino acids. This CDR3 is CATTSAEAYTGELFF. The CDR3 coding sequence is TGTGCCACCACCTCTGCGGAAGCCTACACCGGGGAGCTGTTTTTT.

As for this clone: At one boundary the junction diverges from the germline segment, which might be a read error. The chain recombines TRBV28 with TRBJ2-7; TRBD1 matches at 9 bases. CDR1 is MDHEN and CDR2 is SYDVKM in the germline V gene. This CDR3 is built from 16 residues. The CDR3 reads CASSLPLTGGGYGQYF. In nucleotides, the CDR3 is TGTGCCAGCAGTTTACCTTTAACAGGGGGCGGGTACGGGCAGTACTTC.

There are a few counts of this clone. The V gene is TRBV2, the J gene TRBJ1-5; possibly TRBD1 for D (6 bases). Germline lookup yields CDR1 SNHLY and CDR2 FYNNEI. The CDR3 length is 16 residues. V lost 6 bases, J lost 4 bases, and 19 bases lay in between. The CDR3 spells CASRALQGSFNQPQHF. The CDR3 nucleotides are TGTGCCAGCAGGGCTCTTCAGGGGTCTTTTAATCAGCCCCAGCATTTT. Using reference TRBV2 and TRBJ1-5 for the parts outside the CDR3, the full variable domain is EPEVTQTPSHQVTQMGQEVILRCVPISNHLYFYWYRQILGQKVEFLVSFYNNEISEKSEIFDDQFSVERPDGSNFTLKIRSTKLEDSAMYFCASRALQGSFNQPQHFGDGTRLSIL.

J is TRBJ1-4 and V is TRBV28, with TRBD1 identical over 7 bases. The CDR3 runs 14 residues. The V gene's germline CDR1 is MDHEN and CDR2 SYDVKM. V shed 6 bases, J shed 7 bases, and the junction held 8 bases outside the gene matches. CDR3 nucleotide sequence: TGTGCCAGCAGGAAAGGGGGCTCGGGTGAAAAACTGTTTTTT. It codes for CASRKGGSGEKLFF.

The chain joins TRBV6-5 to TRBJ2-7; D uncertain. Trimming pared 1 base from V and 0 bases from J, leaving 7 bases between. Germline CDR1 is MNHEY and CDR2 is SVGAGI. CDR3 size: 14 residues. CDR3 nucleotide sequence: TGTGCCAGCAGTTACTTCCGGAGCTCCTACGAGCAGTACTTC. This encodes CASSYFRSSYEQYF.

The CDR3: CASSLRQVNTEAFF. CDR3 nucleotide sequence: TGTGCCAGCAGCTTAAGGCAGGTTAACACTGAAGCTTTCTTT. The V call is TRBV13, the J call TRBJ1-1; D ambiguous. The V gene lost 2 bases and the J gene lost 2 bases, with 9 bases spanning the gap. CDR1 and CDR2 (germline): PRHDT, FYEKMQ (reference sequence). CDR3 length equals 14 residues.

This chain links TRBV7-3 with TRBJ2-2, with unresolved D. The V end was cut by 3 bases, the J end by 4 bases, with 6 bases between. Per germline, CDR1 SGHTA and CDR2 FQGTGA. The CDR3 contains 13 residues. CDR3 bases: TGTGCCAGCAGCTTCGATAGCACCGGGGAGCTGTTTTTT. Protein product: CASSFDSTGELFF.

The chain has TRBV28 and TRBJ1-5; D uncertain. Trimming took 1 base from V and 6 from J, leaving 7 bases between them. CDR1 is MDHEN and CDR2 is SYDVKM in the germline V gene. CDR3 length: 13 residues. CDR3 sequence reads: CASSLFRGQPQHF. CDR3 sequence (DNA): TGTGCCAGCAGTTTATTTCGGGGTCAGCCCCAGCATTTT.

The gene calls are TRBV5-1 and TRBJ2-4; 8 nucleotides agree with TRBD2. CDR1 is SGHRS, CDR2 YFSETQ, per germline. J was trimmed by 8 bases and V by 5 bases; bases with no gene match: 9. The CDR3 consists of 14 residues. This chain's CDR3 is CASSPGTGGDIQYF. The CDR3 region has the DNA TGCGCCAGCAGTCCCGGGACGGGGGGGGACATTCAGTACTTC.

This clone has a single count. V usage is TRBV7-9 and J usage is TRBJ1-1; no clear D gene. The CDR3 extends over 15 amino acids. Trimming cost V 2 bases and J 1 base, with 11 bases left between them. Germline CDR1 and CDR2: SEHNR and FQNEAQ (reference sequence). The CDR3 DNA is TGTGCCAGCAGCTTAAATCAAGGGAGGAACACTGAAGCTTTCTTT. This sequence encodes CASSLNQGRNTEAFF.

This chain links TRBV10-3 with TRBJ2-5, with a tentative D call TRBD1 (6 bases). The CDR3 has 13 amino acids. Germline V gene sequence: CDR1 ENHRY, CDR2 SYGVKD. V dropped 6 bases and J dropped 3 bases, with 11 bases sitting between them. The CDR3 nucleotides read TGTGCCATCAGACAGGGTCAAAAAGAGACCCAGTACTTC. This codes for CAIRQGQKETQYF.

V gene TRBV6-5 combines with J gene TRBJ2-7; TRBD2 matches at 7 bases. V lost 2 bases to trimming and J lost 0 bases; unmatched junction nucleotides: 4. CDR1 is MNHEY, CDR2 SVGAGI, per germline. CDR3 size: 15 residues. The CDR3 is CASSYPAGTSYEQYF. CDR3 nucleotides: TGTGCCAGCAGTTACCCAGCGGGGACCTCCTACGAGCAGTACTTC.

The V and J genes are TRBV27 and TRBJ1-1; TRBD1 matches 7 bases. CDR1 and CDR2 (germline): MNHEY, SMNVEV (reference sequence). The CDR3 runs to 14 residues. The ends lost 3 bases at V and 7 bases at J; junction bases unmatched: 8. CDR3 DNA sequence: TGTGCCAGCAGTTTTCGGGGCACAGGGGTTGAAGCTTTCTTT. As protein: CASSFRGTGVEAFF.

The chain combines TRBV7-9 with TRBJ2-5; maybe TRBD1 (5 bases). Germline-derived CDR1 and CDR2 are SEHNR and FQNEAQ (reference sequence). Trimming stripped 3 bases from V and 6 bases from J, with 23 bases between. This CDR3 has 17 amino acids. The CDR3 protein is CASSLSAGAGGMKTQYF. CDR3 bases: TGTGCCAGCAGCTTGTCCGCTGGGGCCGGTGGGATGAAGACCCAGTACTTC.

J is TRBJ1-2 and V is TRBV30, with TRBD1 identical over 9 bases. This CDR3 region has 14 residues. J was trimmed by 4 bases and V by 3 bases; bases with no gene match: 6. Germline CDR1 is GTSNPN and CDR2 is SVGIG (reference sequence). In nucleotides, the CDR3 is TGTGCCTGGAGACCTACAGGGGGCCTCTATGGCTACACCTTC. Translating gives CAWRPTGGLYGYTF.

The V call is TRBV2, the J call TRBJ1-2; a weak D match, TRBD1 (6 bases). Trimming pared 11 bases from V and 2 bases from J, leaving 15 bases between. The CDR3 covers 13 residues. CDR1 SNHLY and CDR2 FYNNEI come from the germline V gene. In DNA, the CDR3 is TGTGCCGGCCGGGACATCGAAAACTATGGCTACACCTTC. Amino acids: CAGRDIENYGYTF.